This T cell receptor (beta chain) was captured by sequencing in a study of T cell responses to AZD1222 COVID-19 vaccine. Whole-study results and caveats: Vaccine-related CD4 TCRs covered spike, predominating at 160-218 and 743-854. Breadth and depth of Spike-specific TCRs rose after two AZD1222 doses.

This clone was seen once. Its antigen is as yet unknown. Between the trimmed V and J ends, which lost 7 bases and 6 bases, there was a span of 16 bases. The V gene's germline CDR1 is MDHEN and CDR2 SYDVKM. This CDR3 region has 14 residues. The method was immunoSEQ multiplex PCR; TCRdb's version includes in-frame clones alone and lacks a portion of them. This repertoire shows some 92,000 clones, about 90% found once; its top ten account for around 5%. The V and J genes are TRBV28 and TRBJ1-3; possible D gene TRBD1, 5 bases. The clonotype was recovered from an adult in good health. Sample: peripheral blood, taken on day 0 of MenACWY control vaccination. The CDR3 reads CASTQRGWVNTIYF. The CDR3 nucleotides are TGTGCCAGCACCCAACGGGGGTGGGTAAACACCATATATTTT.